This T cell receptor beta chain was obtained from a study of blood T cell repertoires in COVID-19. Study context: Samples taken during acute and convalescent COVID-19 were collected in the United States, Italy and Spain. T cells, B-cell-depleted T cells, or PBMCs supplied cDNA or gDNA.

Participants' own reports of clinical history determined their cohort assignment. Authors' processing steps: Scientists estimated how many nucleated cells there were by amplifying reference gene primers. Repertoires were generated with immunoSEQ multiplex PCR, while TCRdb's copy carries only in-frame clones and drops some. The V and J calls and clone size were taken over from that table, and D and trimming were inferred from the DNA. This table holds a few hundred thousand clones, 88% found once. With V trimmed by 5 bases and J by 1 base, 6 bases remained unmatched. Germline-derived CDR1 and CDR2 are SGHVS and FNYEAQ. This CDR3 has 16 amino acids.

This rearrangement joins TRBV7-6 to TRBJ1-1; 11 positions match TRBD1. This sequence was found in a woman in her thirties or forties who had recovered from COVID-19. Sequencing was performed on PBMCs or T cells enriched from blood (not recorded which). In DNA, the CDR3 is TGTGCCAGCAGCAATGGACAGGGGGCGTGGAACACTGAAGCTTTCTTT. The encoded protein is CASSNGQGAWNTEAFF.